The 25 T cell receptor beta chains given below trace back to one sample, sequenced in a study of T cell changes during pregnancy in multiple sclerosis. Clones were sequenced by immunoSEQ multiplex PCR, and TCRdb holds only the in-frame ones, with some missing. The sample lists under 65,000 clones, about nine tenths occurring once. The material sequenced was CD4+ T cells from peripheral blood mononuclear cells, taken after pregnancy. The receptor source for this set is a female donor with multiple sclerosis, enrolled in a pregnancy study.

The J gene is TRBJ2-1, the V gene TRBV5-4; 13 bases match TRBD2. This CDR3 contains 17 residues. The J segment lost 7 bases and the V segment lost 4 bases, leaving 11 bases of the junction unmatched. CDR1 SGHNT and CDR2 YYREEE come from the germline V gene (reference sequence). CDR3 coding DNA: TGTGCCAGCAGCGGCGGACTAGCGGGGGAAGGAATTAATGAGCAGTTCTTC. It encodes CASSGGLAGEGINEQFF.

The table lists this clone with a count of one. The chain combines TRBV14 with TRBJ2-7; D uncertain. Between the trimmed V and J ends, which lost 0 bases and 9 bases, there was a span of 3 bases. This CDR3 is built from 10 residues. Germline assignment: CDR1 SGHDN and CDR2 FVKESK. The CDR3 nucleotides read TGTGCCAGCAGCCAAGACAGGCAGTACTTC. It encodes CASSQDRQYF.

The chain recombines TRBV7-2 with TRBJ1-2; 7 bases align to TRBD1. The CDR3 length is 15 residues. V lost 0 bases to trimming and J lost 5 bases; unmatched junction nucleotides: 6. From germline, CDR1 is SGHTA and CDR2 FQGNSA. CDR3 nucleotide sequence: TGTGCCAGCAGCTTAGCCCGACAGGGCCAATATGGCTACACCTTC. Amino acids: CASSLARQGQYGYTF.

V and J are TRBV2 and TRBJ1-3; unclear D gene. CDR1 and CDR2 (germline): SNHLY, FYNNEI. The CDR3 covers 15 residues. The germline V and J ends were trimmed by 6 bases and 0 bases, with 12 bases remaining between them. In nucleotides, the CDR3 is TGTGCCAGCAGATGGGCCCAGAGCTCTGGAAACACCATATATTTT. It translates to CASRWAQSSGNTIYF.

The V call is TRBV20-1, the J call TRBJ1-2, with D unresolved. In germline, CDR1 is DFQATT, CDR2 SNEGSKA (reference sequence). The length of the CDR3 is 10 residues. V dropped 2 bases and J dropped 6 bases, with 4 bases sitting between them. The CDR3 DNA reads TGCAGTGCTAGACTTGATGGCTACACCTTC. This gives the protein CSARLDGYTF.

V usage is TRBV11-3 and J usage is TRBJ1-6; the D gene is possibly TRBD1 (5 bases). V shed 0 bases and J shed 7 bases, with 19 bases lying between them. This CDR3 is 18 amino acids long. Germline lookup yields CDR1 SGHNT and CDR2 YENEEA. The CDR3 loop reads CASSLDYTAQGRNSPLHF. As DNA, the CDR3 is TGTGCCAGCAGCTTAGATTACACCGCCCAGGGTCGAAATTCACCCCTCCACTTT.

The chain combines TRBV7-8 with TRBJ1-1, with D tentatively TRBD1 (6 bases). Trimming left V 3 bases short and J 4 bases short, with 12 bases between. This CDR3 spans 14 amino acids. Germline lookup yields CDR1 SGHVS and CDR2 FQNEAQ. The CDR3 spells CASSLGGRGTEAFF. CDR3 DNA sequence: TGTGCCAGCAGCTTGGGTGGCAGGGGCACTGAAGCTTTCTTT.

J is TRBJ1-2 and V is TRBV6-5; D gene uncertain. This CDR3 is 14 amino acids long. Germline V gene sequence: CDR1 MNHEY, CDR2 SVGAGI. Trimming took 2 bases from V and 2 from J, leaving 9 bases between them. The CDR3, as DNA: TGTGCCAGCAGTTACACGGGTCTCAACTATGGCTACACCTTC. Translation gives CASSYTGLNYGYTF.

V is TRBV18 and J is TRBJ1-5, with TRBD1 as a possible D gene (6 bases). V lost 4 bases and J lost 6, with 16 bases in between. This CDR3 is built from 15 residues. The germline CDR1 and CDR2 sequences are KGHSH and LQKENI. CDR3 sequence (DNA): TGTGCCAGCTCACTTCAGGGGAGGGAAAGTCAGCCCCAGCATTTT. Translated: CASSLQGRESQPQHF.

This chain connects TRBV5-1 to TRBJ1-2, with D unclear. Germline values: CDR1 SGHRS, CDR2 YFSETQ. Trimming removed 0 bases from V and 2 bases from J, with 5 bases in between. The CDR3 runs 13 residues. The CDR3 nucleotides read TGCGCCAGCAGCTTGGGAGAGAACTATGGCTACACCTTC. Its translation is CASSLGENYGYTF.

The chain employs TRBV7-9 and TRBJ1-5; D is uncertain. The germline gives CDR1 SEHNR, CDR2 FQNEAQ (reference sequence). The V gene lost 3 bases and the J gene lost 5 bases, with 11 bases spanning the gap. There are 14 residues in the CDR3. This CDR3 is CASSFIGGDQPQHF. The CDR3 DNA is TGTGCCAGCAGCTTTATCGGAGGCGATCAGCCCCAGCATTTT.

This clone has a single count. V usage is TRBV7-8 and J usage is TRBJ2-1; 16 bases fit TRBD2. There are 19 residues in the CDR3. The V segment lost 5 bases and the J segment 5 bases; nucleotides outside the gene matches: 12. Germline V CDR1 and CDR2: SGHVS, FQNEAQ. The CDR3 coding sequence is TGTGCCAGCAGCCCCTGGGGACTAGCGGGGGGGGGCCTAAACAATGAGCAGTTCTTC. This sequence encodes CASSPWGLAGGGLNNEQFF.

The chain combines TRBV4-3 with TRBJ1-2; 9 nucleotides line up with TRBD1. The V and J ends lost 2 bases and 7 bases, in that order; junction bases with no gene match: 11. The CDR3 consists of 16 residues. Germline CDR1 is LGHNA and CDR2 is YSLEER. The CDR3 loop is CASSQNAGTGLSGYTF. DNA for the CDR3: TGCGCCAGCAGCCAAAACGCCGGGACAGGGCTATCTGGCTACACCTTC.

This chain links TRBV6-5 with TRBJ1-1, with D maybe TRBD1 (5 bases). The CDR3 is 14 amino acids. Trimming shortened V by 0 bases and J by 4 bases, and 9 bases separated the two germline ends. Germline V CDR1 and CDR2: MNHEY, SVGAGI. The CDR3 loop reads CASSYSTGGTEAFF. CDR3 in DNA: TGTGCCAGCAGTTACTCGACGGGGGGCACTGAAGCTTTCTTT.

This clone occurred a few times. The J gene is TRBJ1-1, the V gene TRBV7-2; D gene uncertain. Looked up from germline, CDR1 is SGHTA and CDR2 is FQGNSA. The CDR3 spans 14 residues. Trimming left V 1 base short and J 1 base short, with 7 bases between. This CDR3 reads CASSLDRWNTEAFF. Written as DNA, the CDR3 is TGTGCCAGCAGCTTAGACAGATGGAACACTGAAGCTTTCTTT.

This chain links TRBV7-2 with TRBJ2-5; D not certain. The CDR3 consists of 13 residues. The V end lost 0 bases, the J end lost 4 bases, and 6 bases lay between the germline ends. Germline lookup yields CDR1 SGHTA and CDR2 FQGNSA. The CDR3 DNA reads TGTGCCAGCAGCTTAGCATCAGGAGAGACCCAGTACTTC. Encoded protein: CASSLASGETQYF.

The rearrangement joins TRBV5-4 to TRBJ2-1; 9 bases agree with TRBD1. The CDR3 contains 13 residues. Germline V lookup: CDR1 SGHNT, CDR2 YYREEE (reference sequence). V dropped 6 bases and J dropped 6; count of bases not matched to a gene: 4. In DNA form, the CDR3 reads TGTGCCAGCACCCCGGGACAGGGCAATGAGCAGTTCTTC. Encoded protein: CASTPGQGNEQFF.

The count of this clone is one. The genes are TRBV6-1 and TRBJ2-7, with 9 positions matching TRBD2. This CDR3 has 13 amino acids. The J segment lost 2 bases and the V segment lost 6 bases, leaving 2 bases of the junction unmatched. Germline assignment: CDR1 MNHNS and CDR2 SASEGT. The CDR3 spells CASRGGGAYEQYF. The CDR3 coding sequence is TGTGCCAGCAGGGGCGGGGGGGCCTACGAGCAGTACTTC.

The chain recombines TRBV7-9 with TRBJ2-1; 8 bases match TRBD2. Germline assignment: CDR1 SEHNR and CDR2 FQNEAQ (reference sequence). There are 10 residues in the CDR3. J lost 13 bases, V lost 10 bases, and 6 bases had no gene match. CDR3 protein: CATVAGIQFF. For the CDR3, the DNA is TGTGCCACCGTAGCGGGGATTCAGTTCTTC.

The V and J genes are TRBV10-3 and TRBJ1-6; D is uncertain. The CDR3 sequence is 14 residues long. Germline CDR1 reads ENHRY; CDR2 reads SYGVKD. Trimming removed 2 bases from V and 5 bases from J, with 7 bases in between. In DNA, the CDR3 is TGTGCCATCAGTGAGGCAGTGGATAATTCACCCCTCCACTTT. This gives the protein CAISEAVDNSPLHF.

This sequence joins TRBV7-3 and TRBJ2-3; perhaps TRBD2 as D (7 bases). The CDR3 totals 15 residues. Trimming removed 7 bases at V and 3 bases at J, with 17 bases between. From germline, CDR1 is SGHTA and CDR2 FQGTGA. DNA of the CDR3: TGTGCCAGCACCAAGGAGGGGGGGAAGACAGATACGCAGTATTTT. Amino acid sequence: CASTKEGGKTDTQYF. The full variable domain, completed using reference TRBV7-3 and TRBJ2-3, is GAGVSQTPSNKVTEKGKYVELRCDPISGHTALYWYRQSLGQGPEFLIYFQGTGAADDSGLPNDRFFAVRPEGSVSTLKIQRTERGDSAVYLCASTKEGGKTDTQYFGPGTRLTVL.

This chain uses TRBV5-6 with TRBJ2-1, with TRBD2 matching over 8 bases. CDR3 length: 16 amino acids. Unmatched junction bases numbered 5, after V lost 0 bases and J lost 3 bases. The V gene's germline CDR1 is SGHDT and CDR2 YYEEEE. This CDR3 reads CASSLDRGGIYNEQFF. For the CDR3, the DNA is TGTGCCAGCAGCTTGGATCGGGGGGGTATCTACAATGAGCAGTTCTTC.

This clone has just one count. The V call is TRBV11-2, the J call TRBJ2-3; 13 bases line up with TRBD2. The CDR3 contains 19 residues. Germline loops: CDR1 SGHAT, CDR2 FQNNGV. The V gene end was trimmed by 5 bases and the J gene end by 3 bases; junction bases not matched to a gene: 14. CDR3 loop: CASSPVPRLAGGVTDTQYF. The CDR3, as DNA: TGTGCCAGCAGCCCAGTCCCCCGACTAGCGGGGGGAGTGACAGATACGCAGTATTTT.

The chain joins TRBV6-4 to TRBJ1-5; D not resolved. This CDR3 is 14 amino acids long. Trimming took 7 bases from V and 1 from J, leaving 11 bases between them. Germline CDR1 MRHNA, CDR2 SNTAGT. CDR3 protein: CASTEGGSNQPQHF. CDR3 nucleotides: TGTGCCAGCACCGAAGGAGGCAGCAATCAGCCCCAGCATTTT.

CDR3 sequence: CASSTPADTQYF. DNA of the CDR3: TGTGCCAGTAGTACCCCCGCGGATACGCAGTATTTT. The genes are TRBV19 and TRBJ2-3; no clear D gene. Germline V gene sequence: CDR1 LNHDA, CDR2 SQIVND (reference sequence). The CDR3 has 12 amino acids. With 4 bases removed from V and 6 bases from J, the gap between germline ends came to 8 bases. Full variable domain (missing parts from reference TRBV19 and TRBJ2-3): DGGITQSPKYLFRKEGQNVTLSCEQNLNHDAMYWYRQDPGQGLRLIYYSQIVNDFQKGDIAEGYSVSREKKESFPLTVTSAQKNPTAFYLCASSTPADTQYFGPGTRLTVL.